This T cell receptor beta chain was observed in a study of cytomegalovirus exposure and HLA in healthy donors. Trimming cost V 1 base and J 4 bases; bases outside gene matches: 4. The germline CDR1 and CDR2 sequences are GTSNPN and SVGIG (reference sequence). There are 15 residues in the CDR3. Primers: 60 Vbeta forward and 13 Jbeta reverse. Sequenced by immunoSEQ multiplex PCR; TCRdb stores in-frame clones only, minus some. The sample yields approximately 70,000 clones, roughly 65% seen once. Sample: PBMCs. The chain recombines TRBV30 with TRBJ2-1; 10 bases agree with TRBD2. The origin of this receptor is a male donor in good health and CMV-seropositive. CDR3 sequence reads: CAWSAGTSAYNEQFF. In nucleotides, the CDR3 is TGTGCCTGGAGTGCCGGGACTAGCGCATACAATGAGCAGTTCTTC.